This section outlines one TCR beta chain sequence together with its context. What this receptor recognizes is not known. There are no base qualities to consult, and no much larger clone falls within one base. The germline V gene (reference sequence) supplies CDR1 MNHNY and CDR2 SVGAGI. V trim: 0 bases; J trim: 7 bases; unmatched bases: 6. There are 15 amino acids in the CDR3, from cysteine to phenylalanine inclusive. Just the 45-base CDR3 DNA is kept, in frame starting at base 1. One collaborating source in Seattle enrolled patients while the patients were actively infected and followed the patients over time throughout the course of disease. Whole blood was collected in K2EDTA tubes by collaborating institutions according to the institutions' own protocols. For TCRbeta analysis, collaborators shipped samples in one of three forms: frozen whole blood, isolated PBMCs, or DNA extracted from either of those sample types.

The immunoSEQ Assay, a bias-controlled multiplex PCR, was used to amplify TCRbeta CDR3 regions from genomic DNA. In the authors' own workflow: Within the assay, amplification of reference gene primers was used to estimate how many nucleated cells each sample contained. To quantify the absolute abundance of each unique TCRbeta CDR3 rearrangement, sequence reads were collapsed and filtered. For each sample, productive Simpson clonality was calculated by taking the square root of Simpson's diversity index across productive rearrangements. This immuneACCESS table, as held by TCRdb, lists in-frame sequences with V and J called but not all clones. Of the missing ones, under half trace to an unresolved V gene in checked studies; the others have no known cause. V and J calls plus clone size are reproduced from that table; the DNA served to infer D and trimming. The sample table shows about 170,000 clones, and roughly 90% are seen once. Roughly 9.7% of the sample lies in the top ten.

The data are from a study of blood T cell repertoires in COVID-19 (dated by TCRdb to 2020 to 2021). For the study in its entirety: The collaborator samples originated in the United States, Italy and Spain and spanned the acute and convalescent phases of COVID-19. Samples were obtained from the ongoing ImmuneRACE study (first 160 participants) and from about 1,300 subjects provided by 6 global collaborators. The repertoires were made available in a free public database intended to serve as a resource for research on the immune response to SARS-CoV-2. The dataset comprised deeply sampled blood TCRbeta repertoires from subjects exposed to, actively infected with, or recovered from COVID-19. A de-identified subject ID, COVID-19 status, age in years and sex were almost always included in the sample metadata. Where available, HLA class I and class II types were obtained from metadata supplied by the sample provider rather than from assay-based typing. The prospective study material was composed of cDNA or gDNA derived from T cells, B-cell-depleted T cells, or PBMCs. Beyond this particular receptor, the publication reports: Clinical and demographic metadata were provided uncurated, with the amount varying by source and participant.

This sequence originates from a woman between 55 and 75 years old with COVID-19, enrolled during active disease. The sequence links TRBV6-6 to TRBJ1-5, and 7 junction bases match TRBD1. Sequences were obtained from peripheral blood. CDR3 region: CASSYSNAGGQPQHF. The DNA reads as follows: TGTGCCAGCAGTTACTCTAACGCAGGGGGGCAGCCCCAGCATTTT.